The 5 T cell receptor beta chains presented below share a single source sample, sequenced in a study of CD8 T cells in Susac syndrome (dated by TCRdb to the late 2010s). The library was produced with the immunoSEQ multiplex PCR assay. RNA was extracted using the RNeasy kit, and about 0.45 to 1 ug of the RNA was reverse transcribed with random hexamers. TCRdb reprocessed the public reads (quality trimming at Q25 with fastp, clone calling with MiXCR) and kept in-frame beta chains. Every distinct CDR3 protein forms one entry, paired with its most common genes and DNA. Here the sample has 100,000 to 150,000 distinct CDR3 sequences; 85% to 95% occur a single time. The ten largest clones capture about 0.28% of the sample. The sample consisted of CD8+ T cells from PBMCs. Receptors originate from a human donor with Susac syndrome.

The table lists this clonotype with a few counts. The V call is TRBV29-1, the J call TRBJ2-7; 10 bases agree with TRBD2. This CDR3 region has 16 residues. Germline trimming cut 1 base from V and 1 base from J; bases unmatched to any gene: 7. Germline CDR1 reads SQVTM; CDR2 reads ANQGSEA. The CDR3 region has the DNA TGCAGCGTTGAAGTACCGGGACTAGCGCAGTCCTACGAGCAGTACTTC. This gives the protein CSVEVPGLAQSYEQYF.

V and J are TRBV7-2 and TRBJ2-7; TRBD1 matches 7 bases. The CDR3 contains 14 residues. Germline CDR1 reads SGHTA; CDR2 reads FQGNSA. V shed 5 bases and J 4 bases; nucleotides not matched to a gene: 8. For the CDR3, the DNA is TGTGCCAGCAGCCCCAGACAGGGTCAGTACGAGCAGTACTTC. This codes for CASSPRQGQYEQYF.

The chain has TRBV12-3 or TRBV12-4 and TRBJ2-2, with TRBD1 as a possible D gene (8 bases). This CDR3 region has 16 residues. V lost 6 bases to trimming and J lost 5 bases, with 19 bases between them. CDR3 sequence (DNA): TGTGCCAGCAGAGATGTCACAGGGGGGGCGACCGGGGAGCTGTTTTTT. It specifies CASRDVTGGATGELFF.

The chain carries TRBV6-2 or TRBV6-3 and TRBJ2-6; no definite D call. Trimming stripped 1 base from V and 1 base from J, with 5 bases between. Germline V lookup: CDR1 MNHEY, CDR2 SVGEGT. The CDR3 is 15 residues long. The CDR3 DNA follows: TGTGCCAGCAGTTACTTTCCTTCTGGGGCCAACGTCCTGACTTTC. It translates to CASSYFPSGANVLTF.

The chain uses TRBV6-1 and TRBJ2-7; 8 bases fit TRBD1. Germline values: CDR1 MNHNS, CDR2 SASEGT. This CDR3 contains 14 residues. The V gene end was trimmed by 4 bases and the J gene end by 5 bases; junction bases not matched to a gene: 7. CDR3 nucleotide sequence: TGTGCCAGCAGTGGGGCCAGGGGGCTGGACGAGCAGTACTTC. Translating gives CASSGARGLDEQYF.